This T cell receptor beta chain was found in a study of T cell repertoires in cytomegalovirus infection. Study context: Signatures in public TCR beta sequences pointed to both CMV infection and matching HLA type.

Details on this clonotype: Antigen unknown.

MiXCR, applied by TCRdb to the reads, yields one record per CDR3 protein. The sample has around 300,000 distinct CDR3 sequences, about 20% seen once. The CDR3 contains 16 residues. V was pared by 3 bases and J by 7 bases, with 7 bases of the junction left unmatched. Germline-derived CDR1 and CDR2 are SGDLS and YYNGEE. The starting material was cultured PBMCs, obtained from culture after CMV antigen stimulation. This chain joins TRBV9 and TRBJ2-1; TRBD2 agrees at 13 bases. This receptor was taken from a human donor in good health (CMV status not recorded). Some clones in this sample may be carry-over from other donors' samples. CDR3 sequence: CASSAGLAGAENEQFF. As DNA, the CDR3 is TGTGCCAGCAGCGCCGGACTAGCGGGAGCTGAGAATGAGCAGTTCTTC. The variable domain in full, with the rest retrieved from reference TRBV9 and TRBJ2-1, is DSGVTQTPKHLITATGQRVTLRCSPRSGDLSVYWYQQSLDQGLQFLIQYYNGEERAKGNILERFSAQQFPDLHSELNLSSLELGDSALYFCASSAGLAGAENEQFFGPGTRLTVL.